Each of the 13 T cell receptor beta chains below was sequenced from the same sample in a study of response to subunit inactivated influenza vaccine. TCRdb redid the calling of the RT-PCR reads with MiXCR, one entry per CDR3 protein. The sample carries some 800,000 distinct CDR3 sequences, 21% recorded once. This sample comprised PBMCs from blood, obtained around 5 days after vaccination. The receptor set was obtained from a man between 45 and 60 years old who received an inactivated influenza vaccine.

The chain employs TRBV28 and TRBJ2-3; D remains unclear. V was pared by 8 bases and J by 6 bases, with 9 bases between. This CDR3 spans 11 amino acids. Germline lookup yields CDR1 MDHEN and CDR2 SYDVKM. CDR3 region: CASRSIDTQYF. CDR3 bases: TGTGCCAGCCGGTCCATCGATACGCAGTATTTT. The whole variable domain, filled in from reference TRBV28 and TRBJ2-3, reads DVKVTQSSRYLVKRTGEKVFLECVQDMDHENMFWYRQDPGLGLRLIYFSYDVKMKEKGDIPEGYSVSREKKERFSLILESASTNQTSMYLCASRSIDTQYFGPGTRLTVL.

The CDR3 protein is CSASIVAGVETQYF. The CDR3 coding sequence is TGCAGTGCTAGCATAGTAGCGGGAGTTGAGACCCAGTACTTC. The chain carries TRBV20-1 and TRBJ2-5; the match to TRBD2 covers 9 bases. CDR1 is DFQATT and CDR2 is SNEGSKA in the germline V gene (reference sequence). The CDR3 loop spans 14 amino acids. The ends lost 3 bases at V and 5 bases at J; junction bases unmatched: 7.

This clonotype has more than one count but fewer than ten. The chain couples TRBV9 to TRBJ2-5, with 12 bases identical to TRBD2. V lost 1 base to trimming and J lost 2 bases; unmatched junction nucleotides: 6. Germline CDR1 reads SGDLS; CDR2 reads YYNGEE. The CDR3 length is 17 residues. The CDR3 protein is CASSVSLGLAGQETQYF. In DNA form, the CDR3 reads TGTGCCAGCAGCGTAAGCTTAGGACTAGCGGGACAAGAGACCCAGTACTTC.

This chain's CDR3 is CASSAGQGVTQYF. The CDR3 DNA follows: TGTGCCAGCAGCGCGGGACAGGGGGTGACCCAGTACTTC. The gene calls are TRBV5-6 and TRBJ2-5; the match to TRBD1 covers 11 bases. The CDR3 extends over 13 amino acids. Germline V lookup: CDR1 SGHDT, CDR2 YYEEEE. V lost 4 bases, J lost 7 bases, and 3 bases stayed unmatched. Full variable domain (remainder filled in from reference TRBV5-6 and TRBJ2-5): DAGVTQSPTHLIKTRGQQVTLRCSPKSGHDTVSWYQQALGQGPQFIFQYYEEEERQRGNFPDRFSGHQFPNYSSELNVNALLLGDSALYLCASSAGQGVTQYFGPGTRLLVL.

This sequence joins TRBV12-3 or TRBV12-4 and TRBJ2-2, with D unclear. V was cut by 3 bases and J by 8 bases, with 13 bases left in between. The CDR3 is 14 amino acids. DNA of the CDR3: TGTGCCAGCAGTTTGGGCACCTGGCCAGGGGAGCTGTTTTTT. Amino acids: CASSLGTWPGELFF.

CDR3 in amino acids: CASRETGGNQPQHF. For the CDR3, the DNA is TGTGCCAGCAGGGAGACAGGGGGAAATCAGCCCCAGCATTTT. The chain uses TRBV12-3 or TRBV12-4 and TRBJ1-5; 9 positions match TRBD1. The CDR3 sequence is 14 residues long. Trimming removed 6 bases from V and 4 bases from J; junction bases left unmatched: 4.

The genes are TRBV12-3 or TRBV12-4 and TRBJ1-3; D gene uncertain. V dropped 1 base and J dropped 6 bases, with 1 base sitting between them. The CDR3 runs to 11 residues. The CDR3 loop reads CASSLVNTIYF. The CDR3 DNA follows: TGTGCCAGCAGTTTAGTAAACACCATATATTTT.

The chain recombines TRBV5-8 with TRBJ2-3, with D possibly being TRBD1 or TRBD2 (5 bases each). Trimming took 2 bases from V and 4 from J, leaving 17 bases between them. From germline, CDR1 is SGHTS and CDR2 YDEGEE. This CDR3 is built from 16 residues. The CDR3 DNA is TGTGCCAGCAGCTTAGGCATGGGGGAGCGTTCAGATACGCAGTATTTT. Its translation is CASSLGMGERSDTQYF.

This clonotype was seen a handful of times. The V call is TRBV25-1, the J call TRBJ2-7, with D tentatively TRBD2 (5 bases). The V and J ends lost 3 bases and 3 bases respectively, with 12 bases between them. Germline V gives CDR1 MGHDK, CDR2 SYGVNS. CDR3 length: 14 residues. In nucleotides, the CDR3 is TGTGCCAGCAGTGAGCCCGGAGGCAGCTACGAGCAGTACTTC. As protein: CASSEPGGSYEQYF.

V usage is TRBV29-1 and J usage is TRBJ1-1, with 8 bases fitting TRBD1. Germline V gene lookup returns CDR1 SQVTM and CDR2 ANQGSEA. The CDR3 is 14 amino acids. The V segment lost 4 bases and the J segment 4 bases; nucleotides outside the gene matches: 8. The CDR3 loop is CSVAVQGGTTEAFF. DNA of the CDR3: TGCAGCGTTGCGGTACAGGGGGGGACCACTGAAGCTTTCTTT.

The chain carries TRBV29-1 and TRBJ2-7, with 9 positions matching TRBD1. Germline V gene lookup returns CDR1 SQVTM and CDR2 ANQGSEA. The CDR3 covers 15 residues. With 1 base clipped from V and 3 bases from J, the junction kept 7 bases outside the gene matches. The CDR3 DNA sequence: TGCAGCGTTGAAGTTTGGGACAGGGACCTCTACGAGCAGTACTTC. Translating it yields CSVEVWDRDLYEQYF.

The chain recombines TRBV12-3 or TRBV12-4 with TRBJ2-1; tentative D call: TRBD2 (5 bases). The CDR3 is made up of 16 amino acids. The V end lost 0 bases, the J end lost 1 base, and 10 bases lay between the germline ends. The CDR3 bases are TGTGCCAGCAGTTTAGCTAGCGTCCGATCCTACAATGAGCAGTTCTTC. Translation gives CASSLASVRSYNEQFF.

The rearrangement links TRBV27 to TRBJ1-5; maybe TRBD1 (5 bases). The CDR3 consists of 14 residues. Looked up from germline, CDR1 is MNHEY and CDR2 is SMNVEV (reference sequence). V was trimmed by 3 bases and J by 6 bases, leaving 12 bases between them. The CDR3 DNA is TGTGCCAGCAGTTTGGGTCCGGGGGGTCAGCCCCAGCATTTT. Protein sequence: CASSLGPGGQPQHF.